The source of this TCR beta chain is a study of cytomegalovirus exposure and HLA in healthy donors. About the research overall: The early release's HLA-typed donors yielded 78 million or so unique TCRs.

Notes on this clone: The antigen is not known.

The primer mix had 60 Vbeta and 13 Jbeta primers. The method was immunoSEQ multiplex PCR; TCRdb's version includes in-frame clones alone and lacks a portion of them. The table has tens of thousands of clones, around 80% seen once; the top ten hold roughly 2.6%. Overall study findings and caveats: Sequencing probably produced one cluster of sequence variants that were highly shared.

Sequenced input: PBMCs. The sequence came from a male donor in good health and CMV-seropositive.

The CDR3 loop is CASSLSGLAGGRNEQFF. CDR3 nucleotides: TGTGCCAGCAGCTTATCGGGACTAGCGGGAGGGAGGAATGAGCAGTTCTTC. J is TRBJ2-1 and V is TRBV7-2; 16 bases align to TRBD2. J lost 7 bases, V lost 2 bases, and 5 bases had no gene match. Germline CDR1 SGHTA, CDR2 FQGNSA. The CDR3 has 17 residues.